Sequencing of this T cell receptor (beta chain) was carried out in a study of T cell responses to AZD1222 COVID-19 vaccine. Assay used: immunoSEQ multiplex PCR; TCRdb lists only in-frame clones, some missing. This table holds about 110,000 clones, around 81% found once. Germline CDR1 reads SGDLS; CDR2 reads YYNGEE. The CDR3 loop spans 17 amino acids. Losses at the gene ends were 0 bases for V and 2 bases for J; bases not matched to a gene: 10. Comments on this clone: The antigen is not known.

Study results and caveats: Donors, mostly white British, included more females; clonal diversity was possibly underestimated. Two AZD1222 doses significantly raised spike-specific TCR breadth and depth over controls. Nearly half of unique spike-specific TCRs reportedly avoided B.1.351 and B.1.1.7 mutated regions.

The receptor was derived from an adult in good health. The sequencing here drew on peripheral blood, taken on day 0 of AZD1222 vaccination. V usage is TRBV9 and J usage is TRBJ2-7; 8 bases align to TRBD1. CDR3 nucleotide sequence: TGTGCCAGCAGCGTAGCGTGGGGGACAGGAGCACCCTACGAGCAGTACTTC. It yields the protein CASSVAWGTGAPYEQYF.